This T cell receptor beta chain was documented in a study of cytomegalovirus exposure and HLA in healthy donors. Primers: 60 Vbeta forward and 13 Jbeta reverse. Some clones are missing from TCRdb's copy, which holds only in-frame ones; the method was immunoSEQ multiplex PCR. The sample totals some 150,000 clones. These donors counted as nominally healthy when sampled, but unrecorded immune exposures were likely. Overall study results and limits: Earlier analysis looked at TCR beta V segments, and most were productive about 90% or about 30% of the time.

A remark on this clone: Its cognate antigen is unknown.

The TCR was taken from a woman between 18 and 30 years old in good health and CMV-seropositive. Sequenced material: PBMCs.

CDR3 sequence: CASSLSRVNTGELFF. CDR3 in DNA: TGTGCCAGCAGCCTAAGCAGGGTGAACACCGGGGAGCTGTTTTTT. The V call is TRBV7-9, the J call TRBJ2-2; perhaps TRBD1 as D (5 bases). Germline CDR1 and CDR2: SEHNR and FQNEAQ (reference sequence). The V end lost 5 bases, the J end lost 1 base, and 11 bases lay between the germline ends. The CDR3 extends over 15 amino acids.